The 22 T cell receptor beta chains in this list originate from one sample, sequenced in a study of blood T cell repertoires in COVID-19. TCRdb's copy holds only in-frame clones and misses some; the assay was immunoSEQ multiplex PCR. Among some 40,000 clones, approximately 88% were seen once, and the ten largest hold about 9.8%. The sequenced material came from peripheral blood. The receptors originated from a human donor in a cohort sampled during active COVID-19.

The V gene is TRBV14, the J gene TRBJ1-6; D unresolved. The CDR3 is 15 residues long. Germline CDR1 is SGHDN and CDR2 is FVKESK. V was pared by 1 base and J by 10 bases, with 14 bases between. CDR3 region: CASSQAGVRQSPLHF. The CDR3 nucleotides read TGTGCCAGCAGCCAAGCCGGGGTAAGGCAGTCACCCCTCCACTTT.

The chain combines TRBV9 with TRBJ2-3, with TRBD1 matching 9 bases. Germline V gene data show CDR1 as SGDLS and CDR2 as YYNGEE. CDR3 length equals 15 residues. Trimming at V came to 3 bases and at J to 3 bases, leaving 5 bases not matched to a gene. The CDR3 loop is CASSEGQGRTDTQYF. In DNA form, the CDR3 reads TGTGCCAGCAGCGAAGGACAGGGGAGGACAGATACGCAGTATTTT.

This chain connects TRBV28 to TRBJ2-1; the match to TRBD1 covers 9 bases. The CDR3 length is 14 residues. The ends lost 8 bases at V and 9 bases at J; junction bases unmatched: 11. CDR1 MDHEN and CDR2 SYDVKM come from the germline V gene. The CDR3 reads CASQIPGQGGEQFF. CDR3 nucleotide sequence: TGTGCCAGCCAGATTCCGGGACAGGGAGGTGAGCAGTTCTTC.

As to this clone: At the DNA level, this CDR3 is encoded by other sequences in the same sample as well. The V call is TRBV7-2, the J call TRBJ2-5; 8 positions agree with TRBD1. There are 13 residues in the CDR3. V trimming: 3 bases; J trimming: 5 bases; junction bases outside the gene matches: 2. Germline V gene sequence: CDR1 SGHTA, CDR2 FQGNSA. The CDR3 protein is CASSFGQGETQYF. As DNA, the CDR3 is TGTGCCAGCAGCTTCGGACAGGGCGAGACCCAGTACTTC.

The chain is built from TRBV29-1 and TRBJ1-1; 8 positions match TRBD1. The CDR3 length is 16 residues. V lost 6 bases, J lost 1 base, and 13 bases stayed unmatched. From germline, CDR1 is SQVTM and CDR2 ANQGSEA. The CDR3 coding sequence is TGCAGCGTGGCGACAGGGGCGGTTCGGAGGAACACTGAAGCTTTCTTT. As protein: CSVATGAVRRNTEAFF.

The genes are TRBV3-1 (or the pseudogene TRBV3-2) and TRBJ2-2; 8 bases agree with TRBD2. This CDR3 is built from 17 residues. CDR1 and CDR2 from the germline V gene are LGHDT and YNNKEL (reference sequence). The V gene end was trimmed by 4 bases and the J gene end by 0 bases; junction bases not matched to a gene: 7. CDR3 DNA sequence: TGTGCCAGCAGCCCCTCGTTGGGACTAGCGAACACCGGGGAGCTGTTTTTT. It is translated as CASSPSLGLANTGELFF.

V and J are TRBV27 and TRBJ2-2, with 11 bases lining up with TRBD1. From germline, CDR1 is MNHEY and CDR2 SMNVEV (reference sequence). The trim removed 5 bases at V and 4 bases at J, leaving 6 bases unmatched. This CDR3 has 16 amino acids. Here the CDR3 DNA reads TGTGCCAGCAGTCCGGACAGGGGGCTATCCACCGGGGAGCTGTTTTTT. As protein: CASSPDRGLSTGELFF.

DNA for the CDR3: TGTGCCAGTAGCGGACAGATTGAAGCTTTCTTT. This gives the protein CASSGQIEAFF. This rearrangement joins TRBV19 to TRBJ1-1; D possibly corresponds to TRBD1 (6 bases). The CDR3 runs to 11 residues. The V gene lost 6 bases and the J gene lost 7 bases, with 9 bases spanning the gap. Germline CDR1 reads LNHDA; CDR2 reads SQIVND (reference sequence).

This clone was observed a handful of times. The rearrangement joins TRBV7-8 to TRBJ2-2, with D maybe TRBD2 (6 bases). Germline values: CDR1 SGHVS, CDR2 FQNEAQ. V was clipped by 0 bases and J by 5 bases, with 13 bases between them. The CDR3 extends over 16 amino acids. Here the CDR3 DNA reads TGTGCCAGCAGCTTAGCGCTACCAGGGAGGACCGGGGAGCTGTTTTTT. It encodes CASSLALPGRTGELFF.

This clone was seen once. The chain combines TRBV11-2 with TRBJ1-1; D unresolved. There are 13 residues in the CDR3. CDR1 SGHAT and CDR2 FQNNGV come from the germline V gene. The V end lost 4 bases, the J end lost 0 bases, and 6 bases lay between the germline ends. CDR3 sequence: CASSYYMNTEAFF. In DNA, the CDR3 is TGTGCCAGCAGCTATTATATGAACACTGAAGCTTTCTTT.

This chain links TRBV27 with TRBJ1-2; 10 bases are shared with TRBD1. Germline CDR1 reads MNHEY; CDR2 reads SMNVEV (reference sequence). The V segment lost 5 bases and the J segment 4 bases; nucleotides outside the gene matches: 4. The CDR3 is made up of 14 amino acids. CDR3 loop: CASSDRDRGYGYTF. The CDR3 DNA sequence: TGTGCCAGCAGTGACCGGGACAGGGGCTATGGCTACACCTTC.

The CDR3 is CASRFLGELFF. For the CDR3, the DNA is TGTGCCAGCAGATTTCTCGGGGAGCTGTTTTTT. V gene TRBV28 combines with J gene TRBJ2-2; no definite D call. The CDR3 is 11 residues long. Germline V gene lookup returns CDR1 MDHEN and CDR2 SYDVKM. Trimming removed 6 bases at V and 7 bases at J, with 6 bases between. Drawing the rest from reference TRBV28 and TRBJ2-2, the complete variable domain is DVKVTQSSRYLVKRTGEKVFLECVQDMDHENMFWYRQDPGLGLRLIYFSYDVKMKEKGDIPEGYSVSREKKERFSLILESASTNQTSMYLCASRFLGELFFGEGSRLTVL.

The chain combines TRBV7-2 with TRBJ1-2; perhaps TRBD1 as D (6 bases). The CDR3 covers 16 residues. V lost 5 bases to trimming and J lost 5 bases, with 21 bases between them. Germline-derived CDR1 and CDR2 are SGHTA and FQGNSA. CDR3 in amino acids: CASSPSPGAFAYGYTF. The CDR3 nucleotides read TGTGCCAGCAGCCCGTCACCAGGGGCCTTCGCTTATGGCTACACCTTC.

V and J are TRBV2 and TRBJ2-7, with TRBD1 as a possible D gene (6 bases). The germline V gene has CDR1 SNHLY and CDR2 FYNNEI. The CDR3 is made up of 14 amino acids. Between the trimmed V and J ends, which lost 4 bases and 2 bases, there was a span of 12 bases. The CDR3 reads CASSVGAGAYEQYF. CDR3 bases: TGTGCCAGCAGTGTGGGGGCCGGGGCCTACGAGCAGTACTTC.

This clone was recorded once. The J gene is TRBJ2-1, the V gene TRBV18, with TRBD2 matching 12 bases. With V trimmed by 6 bases and J by 16 bases, 7 bases remained unmatched. The CDR3 is 12 residues long. Germline V gene sequence: CDR1 KGHSH, CDR2 LQKENI. The CDR3 reads CASSPTSGGPFF. The CDR3 region has the DNA TGTGCCAGCTCGCCCACTAGCGGGGGGCCTTTCTTC.

This clone was recorded a few times. The genes are TRBV5-1 and TRBJ1-3; maybe TRBD1 (5 bases). The CDR3 consists of 15 residues. In germline, CDR1 is SGHRS, CDR2 YFSETQ. V was trimmed by 0 bases and J by 4 bases, leaving 11 bases between them. The CDR3 protein is CASSLGQSLGNTIYF. DNA of the CDR3: TGCGCCAGCAGCTTGGGACAGAGTCTAGGAAACACCATATATTTT.

This clone was recorded only once. The chain recombines TRBV12-3 or TRBV12-4 with TRBJ1-1, with 7 bases fitting TRBD1. The CDR3 contains 13 residues. J was trimmed by 7 bases and V by 2 bases; bases with no gene match: 4. The CDR3 DNA reads as TGTGCCAGCAGTTTACGAGGGGGCGATGAAGCTTTCTTT. This gives the protein CASSLRGGDEAFF.

This chain links TRBV3-1 (or the pseudogene TRBV3-2) with TRBJ1-5, with a weak D call TRBD1 (6 bases). This CDR3 comprises 14 residues. Germline CDR1 and CDR2: LGHDT and YNNKEL (reference sequence). Between the trimmed V and J ends, which lost 6 bases and 1 base, there was a span of 10 bases. CDR3 bases: TGTGCCAGCAGTCTACAGGGAAGCAATCAGCCCCAGCATTTT. It encodes CASSLQGSNQPQHF.

This clone has only a few counts. J is TRBJ1-5 and V is TRBV6-2 or TRBV6-3; possibly TRBD1 for D (5 bases). The CDR3 runs to 13 residues. Germline CDR1 is MNHEY and CDR2 is SVGEGT. Trimming removed 2 bases from V and 6 bases from J, with 8 bases in between. CDR3: CASSYGRGQPQHF. CDR3 in DNA: TGTGCCAGCAGTTACGGGAGGGGTCAGCCCCAGCATTTT.

The chain couples TRBV19 to TRBJ2-4; D is possibly TRBD1 (6 bases). CDR3 size: 16 residues. Germline CDR1 reads LNHDA; CDR2 reads SQIVND (reference sequence). V lost 5 bases, J lost 3 bases, and 17 bases lay in between. DNA of the CDR3: TGTGCCAGTAGTCTTTTCAGGGGTCCGGACAAAAACATTCAGTACTTC. Protein product: CASSLFRGPDKNIQYF.

This clone was seen only once. This chain uses TRBV19 with TRBJ1-1; D remains ambiguous. The CDR3 contains 13 residues. The germline V and J ends were trimmed by 1 base and 5 bases, with 8 bases remaining between them. The germline V gene has CDR1 LNHDA and CDR2 SQIVND (reference sequence). Here the CDR3 reads CASSIGPQTEAFF. CDR3 nucleotides: TGTGCCAGTAGTATAGGGCCGCAGACTGAAGCTTTCTTT.

This chain links TRBV7-2 with TRBJ2-3; the match to TRBD1 covers 7 bases. The CDR3 length is 14 residues. Trimming cost V 7 bases and J 4 bases; bases outside gene matches: 8. Germline lookup yields CDR1 SGHTA and CDR2 FQGNSA. DNA of the CDR3: TGTGCCAGCAAGACAGGGTTTCTTGCAGATACGCAGTATTTT. It is translated as CASKTGFLADTQYF.